The 5 T cell receptor beta chains in this list originate from one sample, sequenced in a study of Ad26.COV2.S vaccination and SARS-CoV-2 variants. TCRdb's table, derived via immunoSEQ multiplex PCR, lists solely in-frame clones and lacks some. The data show 250,000 to 300,000 clones, about 90% seen once. The treatment: 15 to 20 received Ad26.COV2.S at low or high dose, single or two shots; 5 received placebo; per-sample allocation not given. Sampling was performed 63 days after the first vaccine or placebo injection. Sequenced here: peripheral blood, sampled in a trial of Ad26.COV2.S vaccine versus placebo. The receptors shown here come from a person aged 18 to 59 who received the Ad26.COV2.S COVID-19 vaccine or a placebo.

This chain links TRBV7-8 with TRBJ1-2, with TRBD1 matching 7 bases. This CDR3 is built from 17 residues. V dropped 3 bases and J dropped 1; count of bases not matched to a gene: 11. Per germline, CDR1 SGHVS and CDR2 FQNEAQ. CDR3 sequence (DNA): TGTGCCAGCAGCTTTCGTAGGTCGGCAGGGGGTAACTATGGCTACACCTTC. It is translated as CASSFRRSAGGNYGYTF.

The chain is built from TRBV6-5 and TRBJ2-7; D gene ambiguous. The CDR3 contains 13 residues. The V end lost 6 bases, the J end lost 2 bases, and 11 bases lay between the germline ends. The germline V gene has CDR1 MNHEY and CDR2 SVGAGI. CDR3 bases: TGTGCCAGCAGCCTATATCGGGCCTACGAGCAGTACTTC. This gives the protein CASSLYRAYEQYF.

The chain couples TRBV19 to TRBJ2-7; maybe TRBD2 (7 bases). CDR3 size: 16 residues. V lost 4 bases and J lost 7, with 23 bases in between. Germline CDR1 is LNHDA and CDR2 is SQIVND (reference sequence). The CDR3 region is CASSTTGGHLLREQYF. CDR3 sequence (DNA): TGTGCCAGTAGTACGACGGGGGGACACCTTTTGCGTGAGCAGTACTTC. The full variable domain, its missing parts supplied by reference TRBV19 and TRBJ2-7, is DGGITQSPKYLFRKEGQNVTLSCEQNLNHDAMYWYRQDPGQGLRLIYYSQIVNDFQKGDIAEGYSVSREKKESFPLTVTSAQKNPTAFYLCASSTTGGHLLREQYFGPGTRLTVT.

The J gene is TRBJ2-3, the V gene TRBV18; D is undetermined. In germline, CDR1 is KGHSH, CDR2 LQKENI. The CDR3 consists of 14 residues. The germline V and J ends were trimmed by 0 bases and 10 bases, with 14 bases remaining between them. CDR3: CASSPPYWGTAQYF. The CDR3 DNA reads TGTGCCAGCTCACCACCTTACTGGGGTACGGCGCAGTATTTT.

The rearrangement uses TRBV7-9 and TRBJ2-5; 12 nucleotides match TRBD2. Unmatched junction bases numbered 9, after V lost 5 bases and J lost 2 bases. CDR3 length: 17 residues. Germline loops: CDR1 SEHNR, CDR2 FQNEAQ (reference sequence). The CDR3 region has the DNA TGTGCCAGCAGCCAAGGACTAGCGGGGACCTTTCAAGAGACCCAGTACTTC. Protein: CASSQGLAGTFQETQYF. The full variable domain, with the rest looked up from reference TRBV7-9 and TRBJ2-5, is DTGVSQNPRHKITKRGQNVTFRCDPISEHNRLYWYRQTLGQGPEFLTYFQNEAQLEKSRLLSDRFSAERPKGSFSTLEIQRTEQGDSAMYLCASSQGLAGTFQETQYFGPGTRLLVL.